Listed below are T cell receptor beta chains from one sample, sequenced in a study of OX40 agonist ivuxolimab in advanced cancers. Profiling relied on immunoSEQ multiplex PCR, and the TCRdb table lists in-frame clones only, not all of them. In the table there are more than 55,000 clones, 70% to 90% of which are singletons. This specimen was CD4+ or CD8+ T cells sorted from blood, taken in a trial of the OX40 agonist ivuxolimab. These receptors were collected from an adult with an advanced solid tumor such as melanoma, head and neck, liver or kidney cancer. Each CDR3 is given with its conserved first and last residue. A D gene is named only where the DNA matches it firmly. Clone size is given for some rows only: seen once, a few or many times, or a class if the clone is expanded.

D: TRBD2
J: TRBJ2-7
V: TRBV29-1
size: .
DNA: TGCAGCGTTGAATTGGGGACTAGCGGGAGAGGGGTCTCCTACGAGCAGTACTTC
CDR3: CSVELGTSGRGVSYEQYF

D: .
J: TRBJ2-3
V: TRBV5-1
size: once
DNA: TGCGCCAGCACCATTAGCAGCACAGATACGCAGTATTTT
CDR3: CASTISSTDTQYF

D: .
J: TRBJ2-5
V: TRBV6-6
size: .
DNA: TGTGCCGGCAGTTACTCGCCGGCCCAAGAGACCCAGTACTTC
CDR3: CAGSYSPAQETQYF

D: TRBD1
J: TRBJ1-1
V: TRBV5-1
size: once
DNA: TGCGCCAGCAGCTTGCAGACAGGGCTAGGGAACACTGAAGCTTTCTTT
CDR3: CASSLQTGLGNTEAFF

D: TRBD2
J: TRBJ2-7
V: TRBV27
size: .
DNA: TGTGCCAGCAGTCCCAGTCCGACTAGCTGGGACGAGCAGTACTTC
CDR3: CASSPSPTSWDEQYF

D: TRBD1
J: TRBJ2-7
V: TRBV5-1
size: few
DNA: TGCGCCAGCAGCCCGGGGACAGGGGGTATTGGCGAGCAGTACTTC
CDR3: CASSPGTGGIGEQYF

D: .
J: TRBJ2-3
V: TRBV7-8
size: .
DNA: TGTGCCAGCAGCTTAAGGGCTTCCTACAGCACAGATACGCAGTATTTT
CDR3: CASSLRASYSTDTQYF

D: TRBD2
J: TRBJ2-7
V: TRBV10-3
size: .
DNA: TGTGCCATCAGGAAAGGGACTAGCGGGAGTAGCGAGCAGTACTTC
CDR3: CAIRKGTSGSSEQYF

D: .
J: TRBJ1-5
V: TRBV5-6
size: .
DNA: TGTGCCAGCAGCACCTACAGAAGCAATCAGCCCCAGCATTTT
CDR3: CASSTYRSNQPQHF

D: .
J: TRBJ2-2
V: TRBV7-6
size: .
DNA: TGTGCCAGCAGCCTAGGAGGCACCGGGGAGCTGTTTTTT
CDR3: CASSLGGTGELFF